This entry lists 6 T cell receptor beta chains sequenced from one sample in a study of T cell responses to AZD1222 COVID-19 vaccine. Only in-frame clones appear in the TCRdb table, and some are missing; sequencing was by immunoSEQ multiplex PCR. The table records approximately 150,000 clones, more than 85% of them present only once. Sequenced material: peripheral blood, taken on day 0 of AZD1222 vaccination. The receptors shown here come from an adult in good health.

This sequence joins TRBV7-3 and TRBJ2-2; 10 nucleotides align to TRBD2. Germline V gene lookup returns CDR1 SGHTA and CDR2 FQGTGA. J was trimmed by 4 bases and V by 2 bases; bases with no gene match: 4. The CDR3 has 16 amino acids. The CDR3 region is CASSLRASGGTGELFF. Here the CDR3 DNA reads TGTGCCAGCAGCTTACGCGCTAGCGGGGGCACCGGGGAGCTGTTTTTT.

This chain joins TRBV10-3 and TRBJ2-1; TRBD2 matches 14 bases. Germline CDR1 reads ENHRY; CDR2 reads SYGVKD. With 4 bases clipped from V and 6 bases from J, the junction kept 20 bases outside the gene matches. The CDR3 covers 21 residues. CDR3: CAISATPGLAGAFSLGNEQFF. The CDR3 bases are TGTGCCATCAGTGCCACCCCGGGACTAGCGGGAGCTTTTTCGTTAGGCAATGAGCAGTTCTTC.

The rearrangement links TRBV12-5 to TRBJ2-2, with 14 bases fitting TRBD2. The germline CDR1 and CDR2 sequences are LGHNT and FRNRAP. V shed 0 bases and J 3 bases; nucleotides not matched to a gene: 12. This CDR3 is 21 amino acids long. Here the CDR3 DNA reads TGTGCTAGTGGTTTGGTACCCCTGACTAGCGGGGGGGCCTCGGACACCGGGGAGCTGTTTTTT. Protein product: CASGLVPLTSGGASDTGELFF. Variable domain in full (rest from reference TRBV12-5 and TRBJ2-2): DARVTQTPRHKVTEMGQEVTMRCQPILGHNTVFWYRQTMMQGLELLAYFRNRAPLDDSGMPKDRFSAEMPDATLATLKIQPSEPRDSAVYFCASGLVPLTSGGASDTGELFFGEGSRLTVL.

Only one count was recorded for this clone. V is TRBV5-6 and J is TRBJ1-4, with 9 bases fitting TRBD1. The ends lost 3 bases at V and 7 bases at J; junction bases unmatched: 10. This CDR3 is built from 16 residues. The germline V gene has CDR1 SGHDT and CDR2 YYEEEE. CDR3 nucleotides: TGTGCCAGCAGCTACCCTCCGGGACAGGGAGTTGAAAAACTGTTTTTT. Protein sequence: CASSYPPGQGVEKLFF.

The chain employs TRBV6-5 and TRBJ1-5; possibly TRBD1 for D (5 bases). V dropped 6 bases and J dropped 4 bases, with 13 bases sitting between them. CDR1 and CDR2 (germline): MNHEY, SVGAGI. The CDR3 has 14 amino acids. CDR3 loop: CASRPDSSNQPQHF. The CDR3 DNA reads as TGTGCCAGCAGACCCGACAGCTCGAATCAGCCCCAGCATTTT.

This chain joins TRBV11-2 and TRBJ2-2, with 9 nucleotides matching TRBD2. Germline V lookup: CDR1 SGHAT, CDR2 FQNNGV. The V gene end was trimmed by 6 bases and the J gene end by 2 bases; junction bases not matched to a gene: 4. This CDR3 region has 15 residues. This CDR3 reads CASSSSGVNTGELFF. The CDR3 region has the DNA TGTGCCAGCAGTTCTAGCGGGGTTAACACCGGGGAGCTGTTTTTT. The variable domain in full, completed from reference TRBV11-2 and TRBJ2-2, reads EAGVAQSPRYKIIEKRQSVAFWCNPISGHATLYWYQQILGQGPKLLIQFQNNGVVDDSQLPKDRFSAERLKGVDSTLKIQPAKLEDSAVYLCASSSSGVNTGELFFGEGSRLTVL.